One and the same sample provided the 17 T cell receptor beta chains below, sequenced in a study of OX40 agonist ivuxolimab in advanced cancers. Some clones are missing from TCRdb's copy, which holds only in-frame ones; the method was immunoSEQ multiplex PCR. The top ten hold 10% to 15% of the sample, which has more than 50,000 clones, approximately 90% seen once. Material: CD4+ or CD8+ T cells sorted from blood, obtained in a trial of the OX40 agonist ivuxolimab. The receptor set was obtained from an adult with an advanced solid tumor such as melanoma, head and neck, liver or kidney cancer.

This clone appeared a single time. V is TRBV7-3 and J is TRBJ2-3, with TRBD2 as a possible D gene (5 bases). The CDR3 contains 16 residues. The germline gives CDR1 SGHTA, CDR2 FQGTGA. The V end lost 2 bases, the J end lost 2 bases, and 14 bases lay between the germline ends. This CDR3 is CASSLVVSRDTDTQYF. The CDR3 bases are TGTGCCAGCAGCTTAGTAGTAAGCCGGGACACAGATACGCAGTATTTT.

CDR3 DNA sequence: TGTGCCAGCAGTTTAAGCTCCTACAATGAGCAGTTCTTC. It translates to CASSLSSYNEQFF. The V call is TRBV27, the J call TRBJ2-1; D is undetermined. Deletions cut 2 bases from V and 0 bases from J, with 2 bases between. CDR3 length: 13 amino acids. The V gene's germline CDR1 is MNHEY and CDR2 SMNVEV (reference sequence).

V gene TRBV11-2 combines with J gene TRBJ2-1; 10 bases map to TRBD2. CDR1 SGHAT and CDR2 FQNNGV come from the germline V gene. Trimming at V came to 5 bases and at J to 9 bases, leaving 7 bases not matched to a gene. The CDR3 is made up of 14 amino acids. The CDR3: CASSKSGGASEQFF. As DNA, the CDR3 is TGTGCCAGCAGCAAAAGCGGGGGGGCCTCTGAGCAGTTCTTC.

The chain combines TRBV7-2 with TRBJ2-7; D perhaps matches TRBD2 (6 bases). Germline V gene data show CDR1 as SGHTA and CDR2 as FQGNSA. CDR3 size: 13 residues. V gave up 2 bases and J gave up 12 bases, with 17 bases separating them. The CDR3 spells CASSLIRGMELYF. CDR3 DNA sequence: TGTGCCAGCAGCTTAATACGGGGGATGGAGTTGTACTTC.

This clone was seen just once. This rearrangement joins TRBV4-1 to TRBJ2-7; D is possibly TRBD1 or TRBD2 (5 bases each). Germline loops: CDR1 MGHRA, CDR2 YSYEKL. Trimming shortened V by 0 bases and J by 4 bases, and 13 bases separated the two germline ends. This CDR3 is 15 amino acids long. The CDR3 DNA reads TGCGCCAGCAGCCAAGAATTGGGGGTTGTATACGAGCAGTACTTC. Its protein product is CASSQELGVVYEQYF.

The chain has TRBV29-1 and TRBJ2-3; 7 bases are shared with TRBD2. Germline CDR1 SQVTM, CDR2 ANQGSEA. CDR3 size: 14 residues. The CDR3 coding sequence is TGCAGTGGACTGGGGGGGACTAGCACAGATACGCAGTATTTT. This codes for CSGLGGTSTDTQYF.

This clone has just one count. This chain links TRBV11-2 with TRBJ2-7, with 9 bases aligning to TRBD2. Germline loops: CDR1 SGHAT, CDR2 FQNNGV. The CDR3 is 16 amino acids. The J segment lost 4 bases and the V segment lost 1 base, leaving 8 bases of the junction unmatched. The CDR3 nucleotides are TGTGCCAGCAGCTTAGTCTGGGCTAGCGGGGCTTACGAGCAGTACTTC. This gives the protein CASSLVWASGAYEQYF.

The CDR3 DNA sequence: TGCGCCAGCAGTGGCAGGGGTCACGAGCAGTACTTC. This sequence encodes CASSGRGHEQYF. V and J are TRBV10-1 and TRBJ2-7, with D possibly matching TRBD1 (6 bases). CDR1 is WNHNN, CDR2 SYGVQD, per germline (reference sequence). The CDR3 is 12 residues long. The germline V and J ends were trimmed by 4 bases and 5 bases, with 9 bases remaining between them.

The chain combines TRBV28 with TRBJ1-5; TRBD1 might be the D (6 bases). The CDR3 runs 14 residues. The V end lost 6 bases, the J end lost 2 bases, and 11 bases lay between the germline ends. Germline CDR1 and CDR2: MDHEN and SYDVKM. CDR3 nucleotide sequence: TGTGCCAGCAGCCGTAAGGGGGGCAATCAGCCCCAGCATTTT. Translating it yields CASSRKGGNQPQHF.

This chain links TRBV4-2 with TRBJ2-7, with a tentative D call TRBD2 (6 bases). Germline V lookup: CDR1 LGHNA, CDR2 YNFKEQ. V lost 5 bases and J lost 5, with 13 bases in between. The CDR3 is 13 residues long. CDR3: CASSGVEGNEQYF. The CDR3 region has the DNA TGTGCCAGCAGCGGCGTGGAGGGGAACGAGCAGTACTTC.

The sample holds one count of this clone. The chain uses TRBV7-9 and TRBJ1-2; 7 positions agree with TRBD1. V shed 0 bases, J shed 7 bases, and the junction held 8 bases outside the gene matches. Germline CDR1 reads SEHNR; CDR2 reads FQNEAQ (reference sequence). This CDR3 has 15 residues. The DNA for the CDR3 is TGTGCCAGCAGCTTAGCGTACGGGACAGAGGTTGGCTACACCTTC. Its protein product is CASSLAYGTEVGYTF. Together with reference TRBV7-9 and TRBJ1-2, the CDR3 gives the full variable domain: DTGVSQNPRHKITKRGQNVTFRCDPISEHNRLYWYRQTLGQGPEFLTYFQNEAQLEKSRLLSDRFSAERPKGSFSTLEIQRTEQGDSAMYLCASSLAYGTEVGYTFGSGTRLTVV.

This clone was counted once. The CDR3 loop is CASSPFGRTEAFF. The CDR3 coding sequence is TGTGCCAGCTCACCATTCGGGAGGACTGAAGCTTTCTTT. This chain connects TRBV18 to TRBJ1-1; D call uncertain. Deletions cut 2 bases from V and 5 bases from J, with 9 bases between. Germline V gene sequence: CDR1 KGHSH, CDR2 LQKENI. This CDR3 has 13 amino acids.

In its sample, this clone was seen once. The J gene is TRBJ2-1, the V gene TRBV14; possible D gene TRBD1, 6 bases. Germline V gives CDR1 SGHDN, CDR2 FVKESK. Trimming took off 5 bases at V and 0 bases at J, with 11 bases between the two ends. CDR3 length: 15 amino acids. CDR3 coding DNA: TGTGCCAGCAGCTATAGAGGGGGCTCCTACAATGAGCAGTTCTTC. As protein: CASSYRGGSYNEQFF.

The rearrangement joins TRBV2 to TRBJ2-1; 7 positions agree with TRBD1. V lost 5 bases, J lost 4 bases, and 8 bases stayed unmatched. Germline assignment: CDR1 SNHLY and CDR2 FYNNEI. The CDR3 is 15 residues long. The CDR3 loop reads CASSLDRVPYNEQFF. The CDR3 nucleotides are TGTGCCAGCAGTTTAGACAGGGTCCCTTACAATGAGCAGTTCTTC.

The sample holds one count of this clone. The rearrangement joins TRBV7-9 to TRBJ1-5, with 7 bases fitting TRBD1. V was pared by 1 base and J by 0 bases, with 3 bases of the junction left unmatched. Germline-derived CDR1 and CDR2 are SEHNR and FQNEAQ (reference sequence). The CDR3 covers 16 residues. This chain's CDR3 is CASSLGQGTSNQPQHF. The CDR3 region has the DNA TGTGCCAGCAGCTTAGGACAGGGTACTAGCAATCAGCCCCAGCATTTT.

J is TRBJ1-1 and V is TRBV7-9; 7 bases match TRBD1. Germline V gene lookup returns CDR1 SEHNR and CDR2 FQNEAQ (reference sequence). The V gene end was trimmed by 2 bases and the J gene end by 1 base; junction bases not matched to a gene: 1. This CDR3 comprises 14 residues. The CDR3 loop is CASSLWDRNTEAFF. The DNA for the CDR3 is TGTGCCAGCAGCTTATGGGACAGGAACACTGAAGCTTTCTTT.

The chain recombines TRBV5-1 with TRBJ2-2; D remains unclear. The CDR3 runs to 14 residues. V was pared by 5 bases and J by 5 bases, with 13 bases between. From germline, CDR1 is SGHRS and CDR2 YFSETQ. CDR3 sequence: CASSSRGYTGELFF. In DNA form, the CDR3 reads TGCGCCAGCAGTTCGCGAGGATATACCGGGGAGCTGTTTTTT. The full variable domain, its missing parts supplied by reference TRBV5-1 and TRBJ2-2, is KAGVTQTPRYLIKTRGQQVTLSCSPISGHRSVSWYQQTPGQGLQFLFEYFSETQRNKGNFPGRFSGRQFSNSRSEMNVSTLELGDSALYLCASSSRGYTGELFFGEGSRLTVL.